This T cell receptor (beta chain) was recorded in a study of shared clonotypes between healthy human individuals. In the study overall: The composition of the donors was a couple of women and three men aged 18 to 49.

This clone was observed once. The ends were cut back, 2 bases at V and 1 base at J, with 9 bases in the middle. The germline V gene has CDR1 ENHRY and CDR2 SYGVKD. The CDR3 loop spans 15 amino acids. Clones were read by immunoSEQ multiplex PCR, and TCRdb kept only the in-frame ones, dropping some. This table has 2 million to 2.5 million clones, approximately 93% appearing once. This chain uses TRBV10-3 with TRBJ2-1, with D uncertain. This clonotype originated in a man aged 18 to 30 in good health. Some clones in this sample may be carry-over from other donors' samples. Sequencing was performed on naive CD4+ T cells from PBMCs. Subset meaning: CD45RA+ positively selected. The CDR3 is CAISEMMGSYNEQFF. For the CDR3, the DNA is TGTGCCATCAGTGAGATGATGGGGTCCTACAATGAGCAGTTCTTC.